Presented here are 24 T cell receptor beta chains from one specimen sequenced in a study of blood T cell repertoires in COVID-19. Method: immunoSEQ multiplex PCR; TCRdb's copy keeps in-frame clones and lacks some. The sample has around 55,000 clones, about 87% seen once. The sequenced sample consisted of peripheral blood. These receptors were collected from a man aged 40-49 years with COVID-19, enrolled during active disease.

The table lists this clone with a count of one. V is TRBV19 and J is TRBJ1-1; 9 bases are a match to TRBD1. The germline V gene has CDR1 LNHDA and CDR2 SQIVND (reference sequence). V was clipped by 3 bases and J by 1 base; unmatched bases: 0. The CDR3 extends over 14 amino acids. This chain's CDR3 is CASSMGQGNTEAFF. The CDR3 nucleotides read TGTGCCAGTAGTATGGGACAGGGGAACACTGAAGCTTTCTTT.

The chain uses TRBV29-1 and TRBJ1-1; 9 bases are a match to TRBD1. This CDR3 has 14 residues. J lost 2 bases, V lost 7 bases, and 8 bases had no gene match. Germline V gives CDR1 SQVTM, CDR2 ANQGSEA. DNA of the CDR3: TGCAGCGCTCGGGACAGGGTGGGAAACACTGAAGCTTTCTTT. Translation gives CSARDRVGNTEAFF.

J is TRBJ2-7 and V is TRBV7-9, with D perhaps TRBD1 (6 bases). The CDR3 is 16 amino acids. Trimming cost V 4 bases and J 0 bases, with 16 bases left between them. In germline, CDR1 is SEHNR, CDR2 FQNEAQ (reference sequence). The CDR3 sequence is CASSSSTGLLSYEQYF. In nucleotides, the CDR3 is TGTGCCAGCAGCTCCTCGACAGGATTACTCTCCTACGAGCAGTACTTC.

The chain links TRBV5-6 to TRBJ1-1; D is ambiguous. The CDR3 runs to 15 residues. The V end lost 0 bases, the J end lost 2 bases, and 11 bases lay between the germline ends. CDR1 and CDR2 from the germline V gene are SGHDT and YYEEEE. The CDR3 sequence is CASSLAGEYNTEAFF. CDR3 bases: TGTGCCAGCAGCTTGGCCGGAGAGTACAACACTGAAGCTTTCTTT.

This chain's CDR3 is CASSVMVDSPLHF. The DNA for the CDR3 is TGTGCCAGCAGCGTAATGGTAGATTCACCCCTCCACTTT. This sequence joins TRBV9 and TRBJ1-6; D is undetermined. The germline CDR1 and CDR2 sequences are SGDLS and YYNGEE. The CDR3 consists of 13 residues. Trimming left V 1 base short and J 8 bases short, with 7 bases between.

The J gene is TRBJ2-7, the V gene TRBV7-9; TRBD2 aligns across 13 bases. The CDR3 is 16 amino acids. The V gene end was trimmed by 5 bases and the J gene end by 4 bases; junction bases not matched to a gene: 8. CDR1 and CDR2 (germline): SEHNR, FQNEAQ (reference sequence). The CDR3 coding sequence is TGTGCCAGCAGCGTCGAGACTAGCGGGAGGCGGTACGAGCAGTACTTC. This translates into CASSVETSGRRYEQYF.

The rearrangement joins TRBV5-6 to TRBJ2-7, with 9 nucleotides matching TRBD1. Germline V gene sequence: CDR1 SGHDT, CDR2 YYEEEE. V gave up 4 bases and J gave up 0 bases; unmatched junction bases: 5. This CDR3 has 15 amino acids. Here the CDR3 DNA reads TGTGCCAGCAGCAGTGACAGGGGGTACTCCTACGAGCAGTACTTC. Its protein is CASSSDRGYSYEQYF. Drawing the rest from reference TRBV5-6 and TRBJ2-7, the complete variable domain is DAGVTQSPTHLIKTRGQQVTLRCSPKSGHDTVSWYQQALGQGPQFIFQYYEEEERQRGNFPDRFSGHQFPNYSSELNVNALLLGDSALYLCASSSDRGYSYEQYFGPGTRLTVT.

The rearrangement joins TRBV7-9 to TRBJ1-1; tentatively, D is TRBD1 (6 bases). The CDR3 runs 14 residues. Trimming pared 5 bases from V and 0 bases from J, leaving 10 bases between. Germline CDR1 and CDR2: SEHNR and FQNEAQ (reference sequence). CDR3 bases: TGTGCCAGCAGCACGGACAGACTGAACACTGAAGCTTTCTTT. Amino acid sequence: CASSTDRLNTEAFF.

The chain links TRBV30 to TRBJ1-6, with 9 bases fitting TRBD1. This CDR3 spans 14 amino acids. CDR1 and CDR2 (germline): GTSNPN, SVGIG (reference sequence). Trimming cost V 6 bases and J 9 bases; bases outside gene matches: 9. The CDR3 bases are TGTGCCTGCCATACAGGGGGCGTCGGTTCACCCCTCCACTTT. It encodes CACHTGGVGSPLHF.

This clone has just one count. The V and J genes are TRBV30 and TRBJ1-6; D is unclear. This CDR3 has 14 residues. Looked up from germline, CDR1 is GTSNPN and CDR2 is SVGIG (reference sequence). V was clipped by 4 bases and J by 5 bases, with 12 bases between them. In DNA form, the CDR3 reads TGTGCCTGGACGACGGGAAGCGATAATTCACCCCTCCACTTT. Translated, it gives CAWTTGSDNSPLHF.

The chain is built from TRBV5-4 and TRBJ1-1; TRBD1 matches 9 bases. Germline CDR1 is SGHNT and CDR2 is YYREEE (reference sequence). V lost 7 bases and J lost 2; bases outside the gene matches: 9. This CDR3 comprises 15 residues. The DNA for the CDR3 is TGTGCCAGCTCTGGACAGGGGAGAGCAAACACTGAAGCTTTCTTT. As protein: CASSGQGRANTEAFF.

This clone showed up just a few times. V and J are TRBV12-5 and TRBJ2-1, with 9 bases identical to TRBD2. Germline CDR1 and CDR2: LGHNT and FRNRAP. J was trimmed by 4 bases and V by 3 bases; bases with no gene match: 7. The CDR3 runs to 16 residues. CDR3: CASGFGGGANYNEQFF. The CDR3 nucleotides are TGTGCTAGTGGTTTTGGCGGGGGGGCGAATTACAATGAGCAGTTCTTC.

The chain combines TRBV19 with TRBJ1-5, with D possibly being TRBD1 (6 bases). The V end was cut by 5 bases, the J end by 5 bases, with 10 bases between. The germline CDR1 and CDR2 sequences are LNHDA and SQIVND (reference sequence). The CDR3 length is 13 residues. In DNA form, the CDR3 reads TGTGCCAGTAGTCCCCGGACAGATCAGCCCCAGCATTTT. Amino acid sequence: CASSPRTDQPQHF.

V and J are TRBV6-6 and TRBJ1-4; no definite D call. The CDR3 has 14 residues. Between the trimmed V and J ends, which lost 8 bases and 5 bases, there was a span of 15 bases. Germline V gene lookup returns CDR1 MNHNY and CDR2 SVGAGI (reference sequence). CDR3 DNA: TGTGCCAGCCAGGCGGGGAGCGTGAATGAAAAACTGTTTTTT. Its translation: CASQAGSVNEKLFF.

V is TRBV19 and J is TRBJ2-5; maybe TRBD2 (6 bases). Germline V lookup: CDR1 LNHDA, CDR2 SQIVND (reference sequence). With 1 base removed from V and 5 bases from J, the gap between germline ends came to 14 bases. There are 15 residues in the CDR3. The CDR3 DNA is TGTGCCAGTAGTATAGGAGAAGCGGGCGGCGAGACCCAGTACTTC. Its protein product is CASSIGEAGGETQYF.

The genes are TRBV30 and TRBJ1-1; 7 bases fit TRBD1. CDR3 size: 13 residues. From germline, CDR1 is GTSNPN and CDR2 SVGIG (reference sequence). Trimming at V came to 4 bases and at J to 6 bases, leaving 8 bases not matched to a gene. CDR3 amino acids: CAWKMTGRAEAFF. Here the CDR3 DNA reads TGTGCCTGGAAAATGACAGGGCGCGCTGAAGCTTTCTTT.

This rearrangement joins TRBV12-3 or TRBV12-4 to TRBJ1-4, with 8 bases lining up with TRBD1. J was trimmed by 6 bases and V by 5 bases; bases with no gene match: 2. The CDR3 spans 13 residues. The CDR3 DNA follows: TGTGCCAGCAGTGGACAGGGATATGAAAAACTGTTTTTT. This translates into CASSGQGYEKLFF.

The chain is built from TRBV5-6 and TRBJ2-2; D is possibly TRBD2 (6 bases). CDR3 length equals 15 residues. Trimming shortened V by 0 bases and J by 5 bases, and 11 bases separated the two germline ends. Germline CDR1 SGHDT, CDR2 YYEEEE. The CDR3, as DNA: TGTGCCAGCAGCTTGGGTTGGGGGGTTACCGGGGAGCTGTTTTTT. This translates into CASSLGWGVTGELFF.

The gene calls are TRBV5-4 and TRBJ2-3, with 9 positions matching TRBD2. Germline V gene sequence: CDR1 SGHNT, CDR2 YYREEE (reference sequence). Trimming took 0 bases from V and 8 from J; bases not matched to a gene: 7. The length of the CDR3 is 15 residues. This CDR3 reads CASSLDSQAGGTQYF. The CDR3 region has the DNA TGTGCCAGCAGCTTGGATAGTCAAGCGGGGGGTACGCAGTATTTT.

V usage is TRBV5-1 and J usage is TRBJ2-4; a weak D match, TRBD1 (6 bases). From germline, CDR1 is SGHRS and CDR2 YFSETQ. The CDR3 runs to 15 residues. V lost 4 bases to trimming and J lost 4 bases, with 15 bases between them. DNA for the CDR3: TGCGCCAGCAGCGAAACAGGGCCTGAGAAAAACATTCAGTACTTC. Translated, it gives CASSETGPEKNIQYF.

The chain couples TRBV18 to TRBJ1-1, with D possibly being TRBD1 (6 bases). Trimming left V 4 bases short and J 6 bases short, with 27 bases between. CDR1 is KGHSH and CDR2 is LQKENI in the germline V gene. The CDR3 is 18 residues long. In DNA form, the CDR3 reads TGTGCCAGCTCACTCCTACAGGGTGATGGGGGTATAGGGTCTGAAGCTTTCTTT. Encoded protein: CASSLLQGDGGIGSEAFF.

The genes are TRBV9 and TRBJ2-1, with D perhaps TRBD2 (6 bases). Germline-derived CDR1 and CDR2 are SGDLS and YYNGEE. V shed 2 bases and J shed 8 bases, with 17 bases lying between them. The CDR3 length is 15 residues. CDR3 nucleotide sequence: TGTGCCAGCAGCGTTTCCGGGACGGGGGTATATGAGCAGTTCTTC. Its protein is CASSVSGTGVYEQFF. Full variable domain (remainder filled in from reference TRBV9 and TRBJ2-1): DSGVTQTPKHLITATGQRVTLRCSPRSGDLSVYWYQQSLDQGLQFLIQYYNGEERAKGNILERFSAQQFPDLHSELNLSSLELGDSALYFCASSVSGTGVYEQFFGPGTRLTVL.

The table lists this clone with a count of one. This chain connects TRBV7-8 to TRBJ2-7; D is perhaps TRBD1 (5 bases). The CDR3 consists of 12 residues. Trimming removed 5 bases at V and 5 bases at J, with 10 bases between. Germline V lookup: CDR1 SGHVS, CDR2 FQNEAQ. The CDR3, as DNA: TGTGCCAGCAGCCAGATAGGGGACGAGCAGTACTTC. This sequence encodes CASSQIGDEQYF.

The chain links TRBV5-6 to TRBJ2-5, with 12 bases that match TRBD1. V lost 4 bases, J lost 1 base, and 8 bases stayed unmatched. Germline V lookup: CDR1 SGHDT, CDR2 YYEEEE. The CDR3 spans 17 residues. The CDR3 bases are TGTGCCAGCAGCCTCTGGGGGACAGGGGGCCTCCAAGAGACCCAGTACTTC. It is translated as CASSLWGTGGLQETQYF.